This T cell receptor beta chain derives from a study of cytomegalovirus exposure and HLA in healthy donors. Regarding the study as a whole: Donors belonging to an Asian-associated ancestry cluster reportedly showed fewer N-insertions in productive TCRs than the approximately 640-donor mean, according to what a later analysis found.

There are a few counts of this clone. The antigen remains unidentified. The V gene's germline CDR1 is MDHEN and CDR2 SYDVKM. CDR3 length: 15 residues. In the PCR, 60 Vbeta and 13 Jbeta primers were used. Generated by immunoSEQ multiplex PCR, the TCRdb table keeps only in-frame clones and is missing some. The table includes fewer than 200,000 clones, over 65% detected once. The V gene is TRBV28, the J gene TRBJ2-5, with a weak D call TRBD2 (7 bases). The assigned J gene may be wrong: the sequence end matches TRBJ2-7 better. The specimen was PBMCs. The clonotype originates from a woman between 40 and 50 years old in good health and CMV-seropositive. The CDR3 bases are TGTGCCAGTGCCACGGGGGCAGCGGGAACCTACGAGCAGTACTTC. This sequence encodes CASATGAAGTYEQYF.